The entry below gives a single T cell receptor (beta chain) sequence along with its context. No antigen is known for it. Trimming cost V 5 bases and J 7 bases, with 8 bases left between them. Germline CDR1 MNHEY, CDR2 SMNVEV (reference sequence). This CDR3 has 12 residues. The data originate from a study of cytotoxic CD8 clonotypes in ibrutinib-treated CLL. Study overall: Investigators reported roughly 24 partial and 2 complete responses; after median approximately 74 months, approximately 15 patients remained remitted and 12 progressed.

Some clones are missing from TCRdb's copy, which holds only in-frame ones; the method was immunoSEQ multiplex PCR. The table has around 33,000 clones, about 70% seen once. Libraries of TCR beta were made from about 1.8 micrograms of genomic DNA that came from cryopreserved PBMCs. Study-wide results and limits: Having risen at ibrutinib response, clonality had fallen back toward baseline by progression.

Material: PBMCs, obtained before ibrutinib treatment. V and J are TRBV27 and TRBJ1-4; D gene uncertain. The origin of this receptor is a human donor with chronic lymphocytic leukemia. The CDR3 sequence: CASSAQGEKLFF. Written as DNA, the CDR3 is TGTGCCAGCAGTGCCCAAGGTGAAAAACTGTTTTTT.